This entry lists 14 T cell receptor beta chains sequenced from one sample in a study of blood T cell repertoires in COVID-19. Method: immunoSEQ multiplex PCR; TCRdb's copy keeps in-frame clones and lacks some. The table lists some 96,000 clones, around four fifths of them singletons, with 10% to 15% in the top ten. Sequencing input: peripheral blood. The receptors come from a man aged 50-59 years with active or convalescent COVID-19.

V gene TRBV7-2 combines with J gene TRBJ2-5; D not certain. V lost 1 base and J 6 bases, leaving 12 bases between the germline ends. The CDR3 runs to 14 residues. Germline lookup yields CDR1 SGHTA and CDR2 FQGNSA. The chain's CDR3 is CASSLVAARQTQYF. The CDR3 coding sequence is TGTGCCAGCAGCTTAGTTGCGGCCCGGCAGACCCAGTACTTC.

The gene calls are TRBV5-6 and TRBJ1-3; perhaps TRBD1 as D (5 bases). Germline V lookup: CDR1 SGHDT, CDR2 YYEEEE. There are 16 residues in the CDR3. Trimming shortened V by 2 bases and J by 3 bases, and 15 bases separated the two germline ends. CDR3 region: CASSFRVGSVGNTIYF. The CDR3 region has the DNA TGTGCCAGCAGCTTCAGGGTCGGATCGGTTGGAAACACCATATATTTT.

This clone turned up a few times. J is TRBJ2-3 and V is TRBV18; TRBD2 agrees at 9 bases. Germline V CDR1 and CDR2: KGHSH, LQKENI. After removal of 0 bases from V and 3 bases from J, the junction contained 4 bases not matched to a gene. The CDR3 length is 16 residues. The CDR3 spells CASSPPRREGTDTQYF. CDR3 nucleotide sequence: TGTGCCAGCTCACCACCGCGGCGGGAGGGGACAGATACGCAGTATTTT.

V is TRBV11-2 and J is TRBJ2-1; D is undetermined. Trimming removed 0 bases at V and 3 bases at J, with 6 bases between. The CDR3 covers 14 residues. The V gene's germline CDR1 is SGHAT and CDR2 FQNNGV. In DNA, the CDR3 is TGTGCCAGCAGCTTAGACAGGTTCTACAATGAGCAGTTCTTC. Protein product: CASSLDRFYNEQFF.

The CDR3 DNA reads TGCGCCAGCATTGGTCAGGTCCCACACCCCTATGGCTACACCTTC. This sequence encodes CASIGQVPHPYGYTF. The chain recombines TRBV5-1 with TRBJ1-2; D uncertain. The V end lost 6 bases, the J end lost 4 bases, and 19 bases lay between the germline ends. This CDR3 is 15 amino acids long. Germline CDR1 and CDR2: SGHRS and YFSETQ.

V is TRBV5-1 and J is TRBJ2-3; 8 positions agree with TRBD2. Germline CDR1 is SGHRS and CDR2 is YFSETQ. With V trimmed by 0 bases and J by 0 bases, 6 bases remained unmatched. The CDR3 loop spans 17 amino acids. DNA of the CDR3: TGCGCCAGCAGCTTGGGCGGTAGCGGGGCTAGCACAGATACGCAGTATTTT. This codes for CASSLGGSGASTDTQYF. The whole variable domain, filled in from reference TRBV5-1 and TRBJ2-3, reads KAGVTQTPRYLIKTRGQQVTLSCSPISGHRSVSWYQQTPGQGLQFLFEYFSETQRNKGNFPGRFSGRQFSNSRSEMNVSTLELGDSALYLCASSLGGSGASTDTQYFGPGTRLTVL.

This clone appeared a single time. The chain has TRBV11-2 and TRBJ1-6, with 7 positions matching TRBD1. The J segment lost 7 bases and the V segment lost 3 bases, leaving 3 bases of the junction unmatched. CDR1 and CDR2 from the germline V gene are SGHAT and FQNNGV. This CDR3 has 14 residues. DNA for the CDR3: TGTGCCAGCAGCTTCTCAGGGGGGAATTCACCCCTCCACTTT. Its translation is CASSFSGGNSPLHF.

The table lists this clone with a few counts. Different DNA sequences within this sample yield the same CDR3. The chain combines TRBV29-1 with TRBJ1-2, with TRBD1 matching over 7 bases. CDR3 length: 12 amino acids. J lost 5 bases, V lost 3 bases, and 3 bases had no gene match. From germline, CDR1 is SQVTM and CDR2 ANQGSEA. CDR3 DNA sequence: TGCAGCGTTGACGCAGGGGGGTATGGCTACACCTTC. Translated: CSVDAGGYGYTF. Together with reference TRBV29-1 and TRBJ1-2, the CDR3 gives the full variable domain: SAVISQKPSRDICQRGTSLTIQCQVDSQVTMMFWYRQQPGQSLTLIATANQGSEATYESGFVIDKFPISRPNLTFSTLTVSNMSPEDSSIYLCSVDAGGYGYTFGSGTRLTVV.

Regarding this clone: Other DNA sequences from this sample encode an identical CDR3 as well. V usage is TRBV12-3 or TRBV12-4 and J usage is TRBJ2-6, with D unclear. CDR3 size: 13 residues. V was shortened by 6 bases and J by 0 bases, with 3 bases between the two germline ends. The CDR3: CASSLSGANVLTF. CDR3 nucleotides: TGTGCCAGCAGCCTCTCTGGGGCCAACGTCCTGACTTTC.

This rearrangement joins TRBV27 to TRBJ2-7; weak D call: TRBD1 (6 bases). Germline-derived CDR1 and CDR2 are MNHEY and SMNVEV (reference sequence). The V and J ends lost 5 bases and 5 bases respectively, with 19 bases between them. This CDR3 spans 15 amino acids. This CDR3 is CASSGVSAGANEQYF. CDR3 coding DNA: TGTGCCAGCAGTGGGGTCTCGGCAGGGGCAAACGAGCAGTACTTC.

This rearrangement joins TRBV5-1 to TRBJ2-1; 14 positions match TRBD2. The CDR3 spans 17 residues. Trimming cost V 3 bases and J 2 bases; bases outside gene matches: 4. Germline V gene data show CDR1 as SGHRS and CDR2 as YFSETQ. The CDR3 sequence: CASSSGLAGDPYNEQFF. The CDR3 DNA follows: TGCGCCAGCAGCTCGGGACTAGCGGGAGACCCCTACAATGAGCAGTTCTTC.

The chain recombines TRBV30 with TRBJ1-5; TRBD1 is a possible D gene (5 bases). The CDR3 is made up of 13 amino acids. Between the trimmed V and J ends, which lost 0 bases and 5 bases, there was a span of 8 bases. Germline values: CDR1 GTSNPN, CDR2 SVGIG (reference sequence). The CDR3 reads CAWSVAGDQPQHF. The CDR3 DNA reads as TGTGCCTGGAGTGTAGCGGGGGATCAGCCCCAGCATTTT. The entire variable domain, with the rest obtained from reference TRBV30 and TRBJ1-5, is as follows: SQTIHQWPATLVQPVGSPLSLECTVEGTSNPNLYWYRQAAGRGLQLLFYSVGIGQISSEVPQNLSASRPQDRQFILSSKKLLLSDSGFYLCAWSVAGDQPQHFGDGTRLSIL.

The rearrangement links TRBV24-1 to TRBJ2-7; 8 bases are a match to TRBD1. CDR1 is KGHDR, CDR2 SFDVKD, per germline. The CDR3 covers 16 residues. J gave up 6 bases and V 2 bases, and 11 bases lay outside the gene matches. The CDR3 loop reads CATSDSRAGGAAEQYF. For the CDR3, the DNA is TGTGCCACCAGTGATTCAAGGGCAGGGGGCGCGGCCGAGCAGTACTTC.

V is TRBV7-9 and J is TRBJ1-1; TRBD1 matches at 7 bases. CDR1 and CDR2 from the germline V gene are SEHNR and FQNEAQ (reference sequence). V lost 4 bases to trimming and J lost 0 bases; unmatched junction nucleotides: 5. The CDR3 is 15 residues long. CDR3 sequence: CASSSKTGMNTEAFF. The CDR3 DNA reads TGTGCCAGCAGCTCGAAGACAGGGATGAACACTGAAGCTTTCTTT.